The 21 T cell receptor beta chains listed next were all sequenced from one sample in a study of T cell clones after liver transplantation. Libraries were prepared by immunoSEQ multiplex PCR; TCRdb keeps only in-frame clonotypes and omits some of them. The sample lists about 11,000 clones; less than 80% were seen once. Sample: CD4+ T cells from blood, taken approximately 30 months after liver transplant. These receptors were taken from a human patient who received a liver transplant. Part of the T cell pool may stem from the graft donor.

The sample holds a few counts of this clone. The chain carries TRBV27 and TRBJ2-2, with D unresolved. There are 13 residues in the CDR3. The V end was cut by 2 bases, the J end by 8 bases, with 9 bases between. Germline V gene sequence: CDR1 MNHEY, CDR2 SMNVEV (reference sequence). The DNA of the CDR3 is TGTGCCAGCAGTTTAAGTGGGATTGGGGAGCTGTTTTTT. It translates to CASSLSGIGELFF.

V and J are TRBV28 and TRBJ2-6, with unresolved D. The germline V gene encodes CDR1 MDHEN and CDR2 SYDVKM. Deletions cut 4 bases from V and 0 bases from J, with 10 bases between. The CDR3 is made up of 16 amino acids. This CDR3 is CASSSLPVSGANVLTF. The CDR3 DNA follows: TGTGCCAGCAGTTCACTTCCCGTCTCTGGGGCCAACGTCCTGACTTTC.

The table lists this clone with a few counts. The chain has TRBV7-9 and TRBJ2-1; D not resolved. The CDR3 is made up of 12 amino acids. The germline V and J ends were trimmed by 1 base and 9 bases, with 7 bases remaining between them. Germline V CDR1 and CDR2: SEHNR, FQNEAQ (reference sequence). The CDR3 loop is CASSLEGLEQFF. The DNA of the CDR3 is TGTGCCAGCAGCTTAGAGGGTCTTGAGCAGTTCTTC.

The J gene is TRBJ2-3, the V gene TRBV28, with TRBD1 identical over 7 bases. This CDR3 region has 17 residues. CDR1 and CDR2 from the germline V gene are MDHEN and SYDVKM. Trimming took 5 bases from V and 2 from J; bases not matched to a gene: 13. Here the CDR3 reads CASSTDRALLDTDTQYF. The CDR3 DNA sequence: TGTGCCAGCAGTACCGACAGGGCGTTATTGGACACAGATACGCAGTATTTT.

The V and J genes are TRBV30 and TRBJ2-1; D is perhaps TRBD2 (6 bases). Looked up from germline, CDR1 is GTSNPN and CDR2 is SVGIG (reference sequence). Trimming shortened V by 5 bases and J by 4 bases, and 15 bases separated the two germline ends. CDR3 length: 14 amino acids. The CDR3 bases are TGTGCCTGGGGTTGGCGACTAGGGTACAATGAGCAGTTCTTC. Translated: CAWGWRLGYNEQFF. The full variable domain, in which reference TRBV30 and TRBJ2-1 provide the parts outside the CDR3, is SQTIHQWPATLVQPVGSPLSLECTVEGTSNPNLYWYRQAAGRGLQLLFYSVGIGQISSEVPQNLSASRPQDRQFILSSKKLLLSDSGFYLCAWGWRLGYNEQFFGPGTRLTVL.

The chain is built from TRBV27 and TRBJ2-1, with 11 bases fitting TRBD2. Germline V gene sequence: CDR1 MNHEY, CDR2 SMNVEV (reference sequence). CDR3 length equals 17 residues. V shed 8 bases and J 0 bases; nucleotides not matched to a gene: 9. The CDR3 nucleotides read TGTGCCAGCGTCCTAGCGGGGGGTCCCAGCTCCTACAATGAGCAGTTCTTC. It codes for CASVLAGGPSSYNEQFF.

V gene TRBV7-8 combines with J gene TRBJ2-1, with TRBD2 matching over 11 bases. The CDR3 totals 16 residues. Germline V lookup: CDR1 SGHVS, CDR2 FQNEAQ. The junction had 3 bases not matched to a gene; V was cut back by 5 bases and J by 0 bases. CDR3 loop: CASSATSGGSYNEQFF. As DNA, the CDR3 is TGTGCCAGCAGCGCCACTAGCGGGGGCTCCTACAATGAGCAGTTCTTC.

In this sample, this clone turned up a few times. The chain employs TRBV19 and TRBJ1-5, with 9 bases fitting TRBD1. The V gene end was trimmed by 7 bases and the J gene end by 0 bases; junction bases not matched to a gene: 7. Germline lookup yields CDR1 LNHDA and CDR2 SQIVND (reference sequence). The CDR3 length is 16 residues. Here the CDR3 reads CASIETGGYSNQPQHF. The CDR3 DNA reads as TGTGCCAGTATCGAGACAGGGGGATATAGCAATCAGCCCCAGCATTTT.

The V gene is TRBV6-6, the J gene TRBJ2-5; perhaps TRBD1 as D (5 bases). The ends were cut back, 2 bases at V and 0 bases at J, with 13 bases in the middle. The V gene's germline CDR1 is MNHNY and CDR2 SVGAGI (reference sequence). The CDR3 consists of 16 residues. The CDR3 reads CASSYPDPDNQETQYF. CDR3 coding DNA: TGTGCCAGCAGTTACCCCGATCCGGACAACCAAGAGACCCAGTACTTC.

This clone was recorded a few times. V is TRBV30 and J is TRBJ2-5; possible D gene TRBD1, 6 bases. The CDR3 spans 12 residues. Trimming left V 1 base short and J 3 bases short, with 6 bases between. Germline CDR1 is GTSNPN and CDR2 is SVGIG (reference sequence). The CDR3 DNA sequence: TGTGCCTGGAGTGGGGACAAAGAGACCCAGTACTTC. Encoded protein: CAWSGDKETQYF.

The rearrangement links TRBV7-8 to TRBJ2-2, with 9 bases aligning to TRBD2. V lost 7 bases and J lost 1; bases outside the gene matches: 7. Germline assignment: CDR1 SGHVS and CDR2 FQNEAQ. The CDR3 has 16 residues. The CDR3 DNA reads TGTGCCAGCACCAGCGGAGCGGGGGGGAACACCGGGGAGCTGTTTTTT. This translates into CASTSGAGGNTGELFF.

The chain couples TRBV14 to TRBJ2-1; 9 bases line up with TRBD2. Germline V CDR1 and CDR2: SGHDN, FVKESK. This CDR3 has 15 residues. Losses at the gene ends were 1 base for V and 9 bases for J; bases not matched to a gene: 7. The CDR3, as DNA: TGTGCCAGCAGCCAAGGTAGTAGCGGGGGAGGTGAGCAGTTCTTC. Its translation: CASSQGSSGGGEQFF.

The chain joins TRBV6-1 to TRBJ2-2; 8 nucleotides match TRBD1. CDR1 is MNHNS and CDR2 is SASEGT in the germline V gene. Trimming at V came to 4 bases and at J to 4 bases, leaving 5 bases not matched to a gene. There are 15 residues in the CDR3. The CDR3 loop reads CASSGGTGITGELFF. In nucleotides, the CDR3 is TGTGCCAGCAGTGGCGGGACAGGCATCACCGGGGAGCTGTTTTTT.

The genes are TRBV7-2 and TRBJ2-1; D is uncertain. From germline, CDR1 is SGHTA and CDR2 FQGNSA. The CDR3 has 14 residues. Trimming cost V 1 base and J 5 bases, with 9 bases left between them. CDR3 loop: CASSLGVADNEQFF. DNA of the CDR3: TGTGCCAGCAGCTTAGGGGTAGCTGACAATGAGCAGTTCTTC.

The chain couples TRBV19 to TRBJ2-3; 7 positions agree with TRBD2. Germline V gene lookup returns CDR1 LNHDA and CDR2 SQIVND (reference sequence). This CDR3 is built from 12 residues. With 6 bases clipped from V and 7 bases from J, the junction kept 4 bases outside the gene matches. CDR3 DNA: TGTGCCAGTAGCGGGAGCGGGAATACGCAGTATTTT. Its translation: CASSGSGNTQYF.

V gene TRBV7-8 combines with J gene TRBJ2-5; 7 bases agree with TRBD2. V lost 3 bases, J lost 5 bases, and 9 bases stayed unmatched. Germline V CDR1 and CDR2: SGHVS, FQNEAQ. The CDR3 covers 15 residues. CDR3 coding DNA: TGTGCCAGCAGCTTCCTTGGGGGGGGAGGGGAGACCCAGTACTTC. Its protein is CASSFLGGGGETQYF.

DNA for the CDR3: TGTGCCAGCTCAAGCGGACAAGACACTGAAGCTTTCTTT. As protein: CASSSGQDTEAFF. J is TRBJ1-1 and V is TRBV18; TRBD1 might be the D (5 bases). The CDR3 spans 13 residues. Germline CDR1 reads KGHSH; CDR2 reads LQKENI. Deletions cut 5 bases from V and 3 bases from J, with 10 bases between.

This clone was observed once. The sample has other DNA sequences that encode this CDR3 too. The chain employs TRBV27 and TRBJ1-1; D gene uncertain. Looked up from germline, CDR1 is MNHEY and CDR2 is SMNVEV (reference sequence). The CDR3 is made up of 12 amino acids. Trimming removed 3 bases at V and 8 bases at J, with 10 bases between. The CDR3 reads CASSLGGREAFF. CDR3 sequence (DNA): TGTGCCAGCAGTTTGGGCGGCAGGGAAGCTTTCTTT.

The genes are TRBV9 and TRBJ2-1; 13 positions agree with TRBD2. V was pared by 4 bases and J by 5 bases, with 6 bases of the junction left unmatched. Germline V gene sequence: CDR1 SGDLS, CDR2 YYNGEE. The CDR3 is made up of 16 amino acids. Written as DNA, the CDR3 is TGTGCCAGCAGCTCACCGGGACTAGCGGGGCACAATGAGCAGTTCTTC. Encoded protein: CASSSPGLAGHNEQFF.

The V call is TRBV2, the J call TRBJ1-2; 9 bases map to TRBD1. Trimming took 6 bases from V and 7 from J; bases not matched to a gene: 9. CDR3 length: 14 residues. The germline V gene has CDR1 SNHLY and CDR2 FYNNEI. The CDR3 region has the DNA TGTGCCAGCAGCGGGGACAGGGCGTTCGGTGGCTACACCTTC. Translating gives CASSGDRAFGGYTF.

The chain combines TRBV4-2 with TRBJ2-7; D possibly uses TRBD1 or TRBD2 (7 bases each). V was shortened by 0 bases and J by 4 bases, with 13 bases between the two germline ends. This CDR3 region has 15 residues. Germline V CDR1 and CDR2: LGHNA, YNFKEQ. The CDR3 is CASSQDRGGSYEQYF. CDR3 nucleotides: TGTGCCAGCAGCCAAGACAGGGGGGGATCTTACGAGCAGTACTTC.